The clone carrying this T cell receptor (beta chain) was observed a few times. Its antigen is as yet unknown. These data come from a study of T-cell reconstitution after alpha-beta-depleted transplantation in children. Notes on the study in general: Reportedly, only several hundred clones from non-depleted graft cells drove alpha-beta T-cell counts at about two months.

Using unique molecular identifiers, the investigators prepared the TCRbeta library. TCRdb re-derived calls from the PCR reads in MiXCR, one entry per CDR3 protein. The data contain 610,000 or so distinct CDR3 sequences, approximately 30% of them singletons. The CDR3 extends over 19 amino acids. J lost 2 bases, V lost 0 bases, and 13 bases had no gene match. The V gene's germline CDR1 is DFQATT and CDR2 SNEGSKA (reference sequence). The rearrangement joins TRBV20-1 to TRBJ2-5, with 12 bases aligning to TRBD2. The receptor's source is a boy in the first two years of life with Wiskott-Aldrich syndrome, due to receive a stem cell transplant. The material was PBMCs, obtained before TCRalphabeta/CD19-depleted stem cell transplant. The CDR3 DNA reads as TGCAGTGCTAGAGAGCCTCTAGCGGGAGGGCCCAGCCGGCAAGAGACCCAGTACTTC. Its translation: CSAREPLAGGPSRQETQYF.